This record looks at one TCR beta chain sequence and its context. The data are from a study of blood T cell repertoires in COVID-19. Study summary: The samples span acute and convalescent COVID-19 from the United States, Italy and Spain.

As originally analysed: Researchers report that nucleated cell counts were estimated from reference gene primer amplification. Here immunoSEQ multiplex PCR was the method, and the copy in TCRdb shows in-frame clones only, minus some. That table supplies the V and J calls and clone size; D and trimming were determined from the DNA. The sample holds 210,000 or so clones, around 90% seen once. The clonotype was recovered from a man aged 40-50 years with acute or convalescent COVID-19. The sequenced sample consisted of peripheral blood.

In DNA, the CDR3 is TGTGCCAGCAGCTTATCTCAGAGCGGGGCGGGAGAGCAGTACTTC. It translates to CASSLSQSGAGEQYF. The gene calls are TRBV9 and TRBJ2-7, with 7 positions matching TRBD2. From germline, CDR1 is SGDLS and CDR2 YYNGEE. With 4 bases clipped from V and 7 bases from J, the junction kept 14 bases outside the gene matches. The CDR3 contains 15 residues.